Presented here are 13 T cell receptor beta chains from one specimen sequenced in a study of blood T cells in healthy people across ages. Sample-barcoded 5' priming and a J-beta primer mix drove a second PCR of about 6 to 12 cycles. MiXCR, run by TCRdb on the 5' RACE reads, gives a single entry per CDR3 protein. The sample lists 720,000 or so distinct CDR3 sequences, around two fifths occurring once. Sequencing was performed on blood. The receptors shown here come from a man of 80 years or more in good health.

The rearrangement links TRBV4-3 to TRBJ2-7; D tentatively fits TRBD1 or TRBD2 (5 bases each). The CDR3 runs to 15 residues. V shed 0 bases and J shed 4 bases, with 13 bases lying between them. CDR1 is LGHNA and CDR2 is YSLEER in the germline V gene. In DNA, the CDR3 is TGCGCCAGCAGCCAAGATCGTGGGACGGGGTACGAGCAGTACTTC. It encodes CASSQDRGTGYEQYF.

There are a few counts of this clonotype. This chain connects TRBV28 to TRBJ2-5; D not certain. CDR1 is MDHEN, CDR2 SYDVKM, per germline. Trimming removed 7 bases at V and 2 bases at J, with 17 bases between. The CDR3 has 15 residues. CDR3 in amino acids: CASKTPYGEQETQYF. For the CDR3, the DNA is TGTGCCAGCAAGACCCCCTATGGGGAACAAGAGACCCAGTACTTC.

The gene calls are TRBV6-2 or TRBV6-3 and TRBJ2-7; D tentatively reads TRBD1 or TRBD2 (5 bases each). The J call may be faulty, since TRBJ2-5 better matches the DNA end. CDR1 and CDR2 from the germline V gene are MNHEY and SVGEGT. The CDR3 spans 15 residues. CDR3 sequence reads: CASSPNSGWGETQYF. The CDR3 bases are TGTGCCAGCAGCCCCAATTCAGGCTGGGGGGAGACCCAGTACTTC.

The V gene is TRBV11-2, the J gene TRBJ2-5; 7 positions agree with TRBD1. This CDR3 has 13 residues. The trim removed 6 bases at V and 3 bases at J, leaving 4 bases unmatched. In germline, CDR1 is SGHAT, CDR2 FQNNGV. The CDR3 DNA reads as TGTGCCAGCAGGGGGGACAGCAAAGAGACCCAGTACTTC. Translation gives CASRGDSKETQYF.

The chain uses TRBV6-2 or TRBV6-3 and TRBJ2-2; 12 bases agree with TRBD2. CDR1 is MNHEY and CDR2 is SVGEGT in the germline V gene. V shed 4 bases, J shed 6 bases, and the junction held 12 bases outside the gene matches. This CDR3 has 18 residues. The CDR3 DNA follows: TGTGCCAGCAGTTCCTCTACCGGACTAGCGGGAAATCCCGGGGAGCTGTTTTTT. Encoded protein: CASSSSTGLAGNPGELFF.

Only one count was recorded for this clonotype. The chain carries TRBV5-4 and TRBJ2-1; weak D call: TRBD2 (7 bases). V lost 2 bases to trimming and J lost 7 bases, with 19 bases between them. Germline loops: CDR1 SGHNT, CDR2 YYREEE (reference sequence). The CDR3 covers 16 residues. As DNA, the CDR3 is TGTGCCAGCAGCTTCGCTAGGGGGGGGACCCGTAATGAGCAGTTCTTC. Translating it yields CASSFARGGTRNEQFF. The full variable domain, with the rest looked up from reference TRBV5-4 and TRBJ2-1, is ETGVTQSPTHLIKTRGQQVTLRCSSQSGHNTVSWYQQALGQGPQFIFQYYREEENGRGNFPPRFSGLQFPNYSSELNVNALELDDSALYLCASSFARGGTRNEQFFGPGTRLTVL.

Only a few counts were recorded for this clonotype. The J gene is TRBJ1-5, the V gene TRBV6-2 or TRBV6-3; D remains ambiguous. Trimming took off 6 bases at V and 2 bases at J, with 11 bases between the two ends. The CDR3 sequence is 14 residues long. Germline CDR1 MNHEY, CDR2 SVGEGT. The CDR3, as DNA: TGTGCCAGCAGCTCTACGCAGGGCAATCAGCCCCAGCATTTT. Amino acid sequence: CASSSTQGNQPQHF.

DNA for the CDR3: TGCGCCAGCAGCCCCCCGGGAAGCGGGGGTGGCACAGATACGCAGTATTTT. This translates into CASSPPGSGGGTDTQYF. J is TRBJ2-3 and V is TRBV5-1, with 8 bases fitting TRBD2. Germline V gene lookup returns CDR1 SGHRS and CDR2 YFSETQ. Trimming at V came to 4 bases and at J to 1 base, leaving 11 bases not matched to a gene. This CDR3 has 17 residues.

This clonotype appeared many times. The chain employs TRBV20-1 and TRBJ2-7; 9 nucleotides match TRBD1. Germline trimming cut 8 bases from V and 2 bases from J; bases unmatched to any gene: 4. The germline V gene has CDR1 DFQATT and CDR2 SNEGSKA (reference sequence). This CDR3 has 12 amino acids. The CDR3 bases are TGCAGTTGGGACAGGGAGGCCTACGAGCAGTACTTC. It is translated as CSWDREAYEQYF.

This clonotype was picked up a small number of times. The gene calls are TRBV14 and TRBJ1-1; 8 nucleotides align to TRBD1. The junction had 5 bases not matched to a gene; V was cut back by 2 bases and J by 12 bases. Germline CDR1 SGHDN, CDR2 FVKESK. This CDR3 is 12 amino acids long. Here the CDR3 DNA reads TGTGCCAGCAGCCAAATCAGGGGGCGTCCTTTCTTT. Protein sequence: CASSQIRGRPFF. Full variable domain (missing parts from reference TRBV14 and TRBJ1-1): EAGVTQFPSHSVIEKGQTVTLRCDPISGHDNLYWYRRVMGKEIKFLLHFVKESKQDESGMPNNRFLAERTGGTYSTLKVQPAELEDSGVYFCASSQIRGRPFFGQGTRLTVV.

V and J are TRBV3-1 and TRBJ2-6; TRBD1 agrees at 9 bases. Germline V gives CDR1 LGHDT, CDR2 YNNKEL (reference sequence). The CDR3 sequence is 19 residues long. With V trimmed by 2 bases and J by 0 bases, 8 bases remained unmatched. The CDR3 protein is CASSQLSGTGSSGANVLTF. Written as DNA, the CDR3 is TGTGCCAGCAGCCAACTTTCCGGGACAGGGAGCTCTGGGGCCAACGTCCTGACTTTC. Complete variable domain (other parts from reference TRBV3-1 and TRBJ2-6): DTAVSQTPKYLVTQMGNDKSIKCEQNLGHDTMYWYKQDSKKFLKIMFSYNNKELIINETVPNRFSPKSPDKAHLNLHINSLELGDSAVYFCASSQLSGTGSSGANVLTFGAGSRLTVL.

The rearrangement links TRBV4-3 to TRBJ1-2; TRBD1 might be the D (6 bases). The CDR3 sequence is 19 residues long. V gave up 1 base and J gave up 4 bases, with 25 bases separating them. The germline CDR1 and CDR2 sequences are LGHNA and YSLEER. CDR3 loop: CASSQASGGTTTSFYGYTF. The CDR3 DNA sequence: TGCGCCAGCAGCCAAGCCAGCGGAGGGACAACCACCTCCTTCTATGGCTACACCTTC.

The chain has TRBV12-3 or TRBV12-4 and TRBJ1-3; the D is unclear. V was shortened by 3 bases and J by 3 bases, with 6 bases between the two germline ends. CDR3 length equals 13 residues. The DNA for the CDR3 is TGTGCCAGCAGTTTCGGCAGTGGAAACACCATATATTTT. It is translated as CASSFGSGNTIYF.